One and the same sample provided the 5 T cell receptor beta chains below, sequenced in a study of T-cell memory formation after mild COVID-19. MiXCR, applied by TCRdb to the 5' RACE reads, yields one record per CDR3 protein. The sample yields 380,000 or so distinct CDR3 sequences, approximately 15% seen once. The sequenced sample was PBMCs or a T cell subset sorted from them (not recorded which). The receptors stem from a man in his late teens or twenties who had mild COVID-19 (a few samples of this study predate the infection). Cell type and time point are not known.

In this sample, this clonotype turned up a few times. V and J are TRBV7-6 and TRBJ2-7; D is undetermined. The germline gives CDR1 SGHVS, CDR2 FNYEAQ. Trimming removed 4 bases from V and 5 bases from J, with 15 bases in between. This CDR3 has 14 residues. The CDR3 loop reads CASSYRIEGDEQYF. DNA for the CDR3: TGTGCCAGCAGCTACCGCATTGAAGGCGACGAGCAGTACTTC.

The sample holds many counts of this clonotype. The rearrangement joins TRBV7-6 to TRBJ1-3, with D possibly being TRBD1 (5 bases). The CDR3 covers 15 residues. Germline values: CDR1 SGHVS, CDR2 FNYEAQ. V was trimmed by 5 bases and J by 2 bases, leaving 13 bases between them. CDR3 protein: CASSPGGGPGNTIYF. The CDR3 DNA reads TGTGCCAGCAGCCCCGGGGGGGGACCTGGAAACACCATATATTTT.

This chain uses TRBV7-2 with TRBJ2-5; TRBD2 matches 8 bases. V trimming: 1 base; J trimming: 1 base; junction bases outside the gene matches: 11. This CDR3 region has 18 residues. Germline CDR1 and CDR2: SGHTA and FQGNSA. The CDR3 DNA sequence: TGTGCCAGCAGCTTAGGGCAAGCGGGGGTGATCCGCCAAGAGACCCAGTACTTC. Amino acid sequence: CASSLGQAGVIRQETQYF. Full variable domain (outside the CDR3, taken from reference TRBV7-2 and TRBJ2-5): GAGVSQSPSNKVTEKGKDVELRCDPISGHTALYWYRQSLGQGLEFLIYFQGNSAPDKSGLPSDRFSAERTGGSVSTLTIQRTQQEDSAVYLCASSLGQAGVIRQETQYFGPGTRLLVL.

V usage is TRBV21-1 and J usage is TRBJ2-5; the table assigns TRBD1, which was not confirmed against the DNA. TRBV21-1 is labeled a pseudogene. This CDR3 has 20 amino acids. DNA for the CDR3: TGTGCCAGCAGCAATTCACAAATCCCGTCCGGACAGGGGGATGTGGAGACCCAGTACTTC. Translating it yields CASSNSQIPSGQGDVETQYF.

V usage is TRBV11-2 and J usage is TRBJ1-1, with D possibly matching TRBD1 (6 bases). This CDR3 is built from 16 residues. Trimming shortened V by 1 base and J by 5 bases, and 17 bases separated the two germline ends. CDR1 is SGHAT, CDR2 FQNNGV, per germline. CDR3 region: CASSLGRGARGTEAFF. CDR3 nucleotides: TGTGCCAGCAGCTTAGGGAGGGGGGCGCGTGGAACTGAAGCTTTCTTT. Drawing the rest from reference TRBV11-2 and TRBJ1-1, the complete variable domain is EAGVAQSPRYKIIEKRQSVAFWCNPISGHATLYWYQQILGQGPKLLIQFQNNGVVDDSQLPKDRFSAERLKGVDSTLKIQPAKLEDSAVYLCASSLGRGARGTEAFFGQGTRLTVV.